The rows below give T cell receptor beta chains drawn from one sample of a study of T cells in Graves' hyperthyroidism and ophthalmopathy. Using its own MiXCR run on the multiplex PCR reads, TCRdb lists one record per CDR3 protein. The table has roughly 580,000 distinct CDR3 sequences, around 46% seen once. Sequenced: peripheral blood or thyroid tissue (not recorded which). All receptors derive from a woman under 30 with Graves' hyperthyroidism. Both conserved end residues are part of each CDR3. D genes are given only for firm matches. Rows give clone size only sometimes, using once, few, many, or a class for an expanded clone.

>.|.|TRBV20-1|TRBJ2-5
CSARRWRGGIQETQYF
TGCAGTGCTAGACGGTGGAGGGGAGGTATACAAGAGACCCAGTACTTC
>.|.|TRBV2|TRBJ1-5
CASSEATLNQPQHF
TGTGCCAGCAGTGAAGCAACTCTCAATCAGCCCCAGCATTTT
>many|.|TRBV7-9|TRBJ1-2
CASAQWGLGYTF
TGTGCCAGCGCACAGTGGGGGCTCGGCTACACCTTC
>.|TRBD1|TRBV7-9|TRBJ2-5
CASSFGTGLGETQYF
TGTGCCAGCAGCTTCGGGACAGGGCTTGGGGAGACCCAGTACTTC
>.|.|TRBV12-3/TRBV12-4|TRBJ1-5
CASRQRDQPQHF
TGTGCCAGCAGACAGAGGGATCAGCCCCAGCATTTT
>many|.|TRBV10-3|TRBJ1-2
CATTPTPQGVGYTF
TGTGCCACCACCCCTACTCCACAGGGAGTTGGCTACACCTTC
>.|.|TRBV7-3|TRBJ2-5
CARWDETQYF
TGTGCTAGGTGGGATGAGACCCAGTACTTC
>.|.|TRBV7-9|TRBJ1-2
CASSLAQGRVANYGYTF
TGTGCCAGCAGCTTAGCCCAGGGGAGGGTGGCTAACTATGGCTACACCTTC
>few|.|TRBV20-1|TRBJ1-4
CSASDTNEKLFF
TGCAGTGCTAGCGACACTAATGAAAAACTGTTTTTT
>.|TRBD1|TRBV7-9|TRBJ1-1
CASSLPTGRVIDTEAFF
TGTGCCAGCAGCCTACCGACAGGGAGGGTAATCGACACTGAAGCTTTCTTT
>many|.|TRBV2|TRBJ2-7
CASSEDLRDYEQYF
TGTGCCAGCAGTGAAGATCTGCGAGACTACGAGCAGTACTTC
>.|TRBD2|TRBV24-1|TRBJ2-3
CATRPNSGTSTDTQYF
TGTGCCACCAGGCCGAATAGCGGGACTAGCACAGATACGCAGTATTTT
>.|TRBD1|TRBV20-1|TRBJ1-1
CSALGGTGNTEAFF
TGCAGTGCTCTGGGAGGGACAGGGAACACTGAAGCTTTCTTT
>.|.|TRBV11-3|TRBJ1-1
CASSTRENTEAFF
TGTGCCAGCAGCACCCGAGAGAACACTGAAGCTTTCTTT
>.|.|TRBV20-1|TRBJ1-2
CSAIRPDYGYTF
TGCAGTGCTATTCGGCCTGACTATGGCTACACCTTC
>.|.|TRBV6-1|TRBJ2-7
CASSQEGLGYEQYF
TGTGCCAGCAGCCAAGAGGGGCTAGGCTACGAGCAGTACTTC
>few|.|TRBV10-3|TRBJ1-1
CASRGLQDEFRPFF
TGTGCCAGCCGGGGGCTACAGGACGAATTCCGTCCTTTCTTT
>.|TRBD2|TRBV7-2|TRBJ2-7
CASSQSSGVSYEQYF
TGTGCCAGCAGCCAATCTAGCGGGGTCTCCTACGAGCAGTACTTC
>.|TRBD2|TRBV7-9|TRBJ2-2
CASSKPETSGRNTGELFF
TGTGCCAGCAGCAAACCGGAGACTAGCGGGAGGAACACCGGGGAGCTGTTTTTT
>.|TRBD1|TRBV5-1|TRBJ1-1
CASSLQGADTQAFF
TGCGCCAGCAGCTTGCAGGGGGCCGACACTCAAGCTTTCTTT
>.|TRBD2|TRBV7-6|TRBJ2-7
CASSSGHGAGGRYEQYF
TGTGCCAGCAGCTCGGGGCATGGAGCGGGAGGGCGTTACGAGCAGTACTTC
>many|.|TRBV20-1|TRBJ1-6
CSARRLTSSYNSPLHF
TGCAGTGCCCGACGGTTGACGAGCTCCTATAATTCACCCCTCCACTTT
>few|.|TRBV19|TRBJ2-7
CASSIPRTYEQYF
TGTGCCAGTAGTATACCGAGGACCTACGAGCAGTACTTC
>many|TRBD2|TRBV2|TRBJ2-7
CASRDGTSGAYEQYF
TGTGCCAGCAGGGACGGTACTAGCGGGGCCTACGAGCAGTACTTC
>.|TRBD1|TRBV24-1|TRBJ1-4
CATSASGQGTNTEKLFF
TGTGCCACCAGTGCCTCGGGACAGGGTACGAACACTGAAAAACTGTTTTTT